The rows below give T cell receptor beta chains drawn from one sample of a study of blood T cell repertoires in COVID-19. Profiled with immunoSEQ multiplex PCR; TCRdb holds only in-frame clones, not every one. The table has about 140,000 clones, 88% seen once. The sample taken for sequencing was peripheral blood. These receptors all stem from an older woman with acute or convalescent COVID-19. Each CDR3 is given with its conserved first and last residue. A D gene is named only where the DNA matches it firmly. Clone size, where shown, is once, few, many, or a class for clones that have expanded.

15 TRBJ1-1 . TRBV9 . TGTGCCAGCAGCGTAGAGGTGGGGGGTCGCACTGAAGCTTTCTTT CASSVEVGGRTEAFF
15 TRBJ2-7 TRBD1 TRBV6-2/TRBV6-3 . TGTGCCAGCAGCCCTCGAACATCAGGGACAGGCGAGCAGTACTTC CASSPRTSGTGEQYF
16 TRBJ2-1 . TRBV5-6 . TGTGCCAGCAGCTTGCCCCCCCAGGGATATTACAATGAGCAGTTCTTC CASSLPPQGYYNEQFF
14 TRBJ1-1 TRBD1 TRBV3-1/TRBV3-2 . TGTGCCAGCAGCCAAACAGGGGGAGACACTGAAGCTTTCTTT CASSQTGGDTEAFF
13 TRBJ1-2 . TRBV4-1 once TGCGCCAGCAGCCAAGGAGGGTACTATGGCTACACCTTC CASSQGGYYGYTF
17 TRBJ1-5 TRBD1 TRBV19 . TGTGCCAGTAGTGCGGACAGGGGACGCCTCGGCAATCAGCCCCAGCATTTT CASSADRGRLGNQPQHF
16 TRBJ2-2 TRBD2 TRBV4-2 . TGTGCCAGCAGCAGTACTAGCGGGGGGCACACCGGGGAGCTGTTTTTT CASSSTSGGHTGELFF
17 TRBJ2-4 . TRBV14 . TGTGCCAGCAGCCAAGATTTGGGCAGGGGAGCCAAAAACATTCAGTACTTC CASSQDLGRGAKNIQYF
15 TRBJ1-4 TRBD1 TRBV4-1 . TGCGCCAGCAGCTCCCTGGTCACAGGGGGTGAAAAACTGTTTTTT CASSSLVTGGEKLFF
15 TRBJ2-5 TRBD1 TRBV7-2 once TGTGCCAGCAGCGACACGGGACAGCTTGGAGAGACCCAGTACTTC CASSDTGQLGETQYF
13 TRBJ2-1 TRBD2 TRBV15 . TGTGCCACCAGCCGGACTAGCCAGAATGAGCAGTTCTTC CATSRTSQNEQFF
12 TRBJ2-7 . TRBV12-3/TRBV12-4 . TGTGCCAGCAGTAGGGGGTCCTACGAGCAGTACTTC CASSRGSYEQYF
14 TRBJ1-1 . TRBV6-5 . TGTGCCAGCAAACGCCTAGTAGGGGGGGCTGAAGCTTTCTTT CASKRLVGGAEAFF
13 TRBJ1-2 TRBD1 TRBV6-2/TRBV6-3 . TGTGCCAGCAGTTGGGACAGCGCCTATGGCTACACCTTC CASSWDSAYGYTF
13 TRBJ2-3 . TRBV7-6 . TGTGCCAGCAGCCCACAGATGGGGAGTACGCAGTATTTT CASSPQMGSTQYF
15 TRBJ2-2 . TRBV5-1 once TGCGCCAGCAGACCTGCCCCCCCCGGGACCGGGGAGCTGTTTTTT CASRPAPPGTGELFF
16 TRBJ1-4 . TRBV5-1 . TGCGCCAGCAGCTCGCTGGGGCAGACCATTAATGAAAAACTGTTTTTT CASSSLGQTINEKLFF
16 TRBJ2-1 TRBD1 TRBV7-2 . TGTGCCAGCAGCCCCCTGAGGACAGGATCCTACAATGAGCAGTTCTTC CASSPLRTGSYNEQFF
15 TRBJ2-3 . TRBV24-1 . TGTGCCACCAGTGACCCCACCGAGGCCACAGATACGCAGTATTTT CATSDPTEATDTQYF
15 TRBJ2-1 TRBD2 TRBV19 . TGTGCCAGTAGTAAGGAGGGGAGGGACTACAATGAGCAGTTCTTC CASSKEGRDYNEQFF
15 TRBJ2-3 TRBD1 TRBV9 . TGTGCCAGCAGCGCCGGGACAGTTCTCACAGATACGCAGTATTTT CASSAGTVLTDTQYF
19 TRBJ1-3 . TRBV7-3 . TGTGCCAGCAGCCCAAATAAACAGAATCAGGTGAGGGAAGAAGACACCATATATTTT CASSPNKQNQVREEDTIYF
14 TRBJ1-5 . TRBV28 . TGTGCCAGCAGTCTTGACAGGCCAGATCAGCCCCAGCATTTT CASSLDRPDQPQHF
16 TRBJ2-1 TRBD1 TRBV3-1/TRBV3-2 . TGTGCCAGCAGCCCGCGTGACAGGGCCTCCTACAATGAGCAGTTCTTC CASSPRDRASYNEQFF
16 TRBJ1-5 . TRBV4-2 . TGTGCCAGCAGCCAAGATGCTCTCTCGGAGGGGCGGCCCCAGCATTTT CASSQDALSEGRPQHF